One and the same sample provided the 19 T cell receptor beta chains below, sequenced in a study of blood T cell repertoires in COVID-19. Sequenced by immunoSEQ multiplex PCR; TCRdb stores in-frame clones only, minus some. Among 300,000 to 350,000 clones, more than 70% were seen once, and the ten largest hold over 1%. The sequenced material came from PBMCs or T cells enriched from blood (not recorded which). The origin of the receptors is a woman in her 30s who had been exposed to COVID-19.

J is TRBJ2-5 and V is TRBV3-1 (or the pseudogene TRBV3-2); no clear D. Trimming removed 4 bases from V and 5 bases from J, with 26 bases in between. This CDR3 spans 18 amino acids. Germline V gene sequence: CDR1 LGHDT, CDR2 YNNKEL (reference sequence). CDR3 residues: CASSLMVGRGIKMETQYF. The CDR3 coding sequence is TGTGCCAGCAGCCTCATGGTCGGCCGCGGTATAAAAATGGAGACCCAGTACTTC.

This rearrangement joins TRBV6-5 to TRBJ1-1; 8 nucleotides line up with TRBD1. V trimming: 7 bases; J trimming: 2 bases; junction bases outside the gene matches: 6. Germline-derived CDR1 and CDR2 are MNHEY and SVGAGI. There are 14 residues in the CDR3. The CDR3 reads CASTPRGRNTEAFF. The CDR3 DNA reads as TGTGCCAGCACCCCCAGGGGGCGAAACACTGAAGCTTTCTTT.

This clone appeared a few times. Here the CDR3 reads CASSLGTGRLSEKLFF. In DNA, the CDR3 is TGTGCCAGCAGCCTGGGGACAGGGAGGTTAAGTGAAAAACTGTTTTTT. The chain is built from TRBV5-4 and TRBJ1-4, with 9 bases that match TRBD1. The V gene's germline CDR1 is SGHNT and CDR2 YYREEE (reference sequence). Germline trimming cut 4 bases from V and 7 bases from J; bases unmatched to any gene: 11. This CDR3 has 16 residues.

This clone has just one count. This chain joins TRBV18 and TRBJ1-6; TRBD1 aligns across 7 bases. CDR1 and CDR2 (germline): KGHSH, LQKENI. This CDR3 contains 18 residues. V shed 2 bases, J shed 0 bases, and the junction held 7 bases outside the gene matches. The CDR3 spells CASSPVETGSSYNSPLHF. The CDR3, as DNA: TGTGCCAGCTCACCAGTGGAGACAGGGAGCTCCTATAATTCACCCCTCCACTTT.

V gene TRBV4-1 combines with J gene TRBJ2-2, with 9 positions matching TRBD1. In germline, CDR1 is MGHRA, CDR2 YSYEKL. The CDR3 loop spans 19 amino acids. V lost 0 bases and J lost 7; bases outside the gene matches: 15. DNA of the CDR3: TGCGCCAGCAGCCAAGAACCACCCACAGGGGGCGGGTTAAACGGGGAGCTGTTTTTT. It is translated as CASSQEPPTGGGLNGELFF.

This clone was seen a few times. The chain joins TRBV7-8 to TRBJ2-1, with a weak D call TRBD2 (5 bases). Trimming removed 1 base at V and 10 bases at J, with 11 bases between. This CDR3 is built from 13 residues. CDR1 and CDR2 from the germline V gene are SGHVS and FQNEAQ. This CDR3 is CASSLGADREQFF. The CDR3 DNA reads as TGTGCCAGCAGCTTAGGAGCGGATAGGGAGCAGTTCTTC.

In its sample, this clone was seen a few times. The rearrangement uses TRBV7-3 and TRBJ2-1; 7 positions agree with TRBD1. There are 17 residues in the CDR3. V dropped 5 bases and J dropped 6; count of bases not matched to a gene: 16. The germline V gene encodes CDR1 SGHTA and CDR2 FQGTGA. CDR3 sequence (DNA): TGTGCCAGCAGCGCCATCCCTGTCCAGGGGGTCCCCAATGAGCAGTTCTTC. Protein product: CASSAIPVQGVPNEQFF.

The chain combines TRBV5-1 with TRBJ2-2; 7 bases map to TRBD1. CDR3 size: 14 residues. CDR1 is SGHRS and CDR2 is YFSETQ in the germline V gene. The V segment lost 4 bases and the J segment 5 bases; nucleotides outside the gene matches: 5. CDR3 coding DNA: TGCGCCAGCAGCCCGGGACAGCCGACCGGGGAGCTGTTTTTT. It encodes CASSPGQPTGELFF.

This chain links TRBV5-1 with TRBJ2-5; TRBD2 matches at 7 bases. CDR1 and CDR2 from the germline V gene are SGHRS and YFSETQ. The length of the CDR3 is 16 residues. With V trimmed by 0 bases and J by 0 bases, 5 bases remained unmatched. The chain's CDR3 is CASSLGLAPYQETQYF. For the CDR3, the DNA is TGCGCCAGCAGCTTGGGACTAGCACCGTACCAAGAGACCCAGTACTTC.

The CDR3 reads CASSLTAPAADGYTF. The CDR3 DNA sequence: TGTGCCAGCAGCTTAACAGCTCCTGCTGCGGATGGCTACACCTTC. V is TRBV7-3 and J is TRBJ1-2; unclear D gene. CDR1 SGHTA and CDR2 FQGTGA come from the germline V gene. Trimming stripped 0 bases from V and 6 bases from J, with 14 bases between. The CDR3 totals 15 residues.

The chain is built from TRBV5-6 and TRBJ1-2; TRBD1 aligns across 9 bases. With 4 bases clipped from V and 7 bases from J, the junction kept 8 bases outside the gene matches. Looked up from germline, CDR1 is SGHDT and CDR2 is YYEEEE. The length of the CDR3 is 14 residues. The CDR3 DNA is TGTGCCAGCAGCGCCCGGGACAGGGCGGTTGGCTACACCTTC. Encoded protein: CASSARDRAVGYTF.

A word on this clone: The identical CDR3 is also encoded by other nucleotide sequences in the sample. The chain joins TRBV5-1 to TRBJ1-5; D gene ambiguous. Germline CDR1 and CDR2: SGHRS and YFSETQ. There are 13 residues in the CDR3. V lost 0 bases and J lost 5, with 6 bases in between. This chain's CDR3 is CASSLAGDQPQHF. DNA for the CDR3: TGCGCCAGCAGCTTGGCAGGTGATCAGCCCCAGCATTTT. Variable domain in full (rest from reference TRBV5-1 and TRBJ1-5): KAGVTQTPRYLIKTRGQQVTLSCSPISGHRSVSWYQQTPGQGLQFLFEYFSETQRNKGNFPGRFSGRQFSNSRSEMNVSTLELGDSALYLCASSLAGDQPQHFGDGTRLSIL.

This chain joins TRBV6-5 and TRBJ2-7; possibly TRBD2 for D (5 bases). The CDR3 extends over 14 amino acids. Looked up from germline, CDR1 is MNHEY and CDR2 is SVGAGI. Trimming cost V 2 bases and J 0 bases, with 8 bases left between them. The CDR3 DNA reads TGTGCCAGCAGTTACCCAGCGGACTCCTACGAGCAGTACTTC. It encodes CASSYPADSYEQYF.

In nucleotides, the CDR3 is TGTGCCAGCAGTTTACCAGTGGGCGCGGGGGCTGGCACTGAAGCTTTCTTT. It yields the protein CASSLPVGAGAGTEAFF. The chain uses TRBV28 and TRBJ1-1, with a weak D call TRBD1 (6 bases). Trimming removed 2 bases at V and 4 bases at J, with 20 bases between. CDR3 size: 17 residues. Germline V gene data show CDR1 as MDHEN and CDR2 as SYDVKM.

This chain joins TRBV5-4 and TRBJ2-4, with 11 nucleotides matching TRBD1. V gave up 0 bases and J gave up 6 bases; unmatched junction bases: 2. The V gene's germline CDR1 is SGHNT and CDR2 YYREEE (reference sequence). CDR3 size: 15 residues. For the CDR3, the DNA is TGTGCCAGCAGCTTGGGAGGGACAGGGGGAAACATTCAGTACTTC. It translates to CASSLGGTGGNIQYF. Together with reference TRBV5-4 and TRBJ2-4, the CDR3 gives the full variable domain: ETGVTQSPTHLIKTRGQQVTLRCSSQSGHNTVSWYQQALGQGPQFIFQYYREEENGRGNFPPRFSGLQFPNYSSELNVNALELDDSALYLCASSLGGTGGNIQYFGAGTRLSVL.

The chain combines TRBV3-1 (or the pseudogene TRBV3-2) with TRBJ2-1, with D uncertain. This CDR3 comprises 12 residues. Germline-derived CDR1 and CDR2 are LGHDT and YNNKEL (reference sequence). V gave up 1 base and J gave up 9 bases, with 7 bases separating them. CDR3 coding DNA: TGTGCCAGCAGCCAAGTTGCAGGTGAGCAGTTCTTC. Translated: CASSQVAGEQFF.

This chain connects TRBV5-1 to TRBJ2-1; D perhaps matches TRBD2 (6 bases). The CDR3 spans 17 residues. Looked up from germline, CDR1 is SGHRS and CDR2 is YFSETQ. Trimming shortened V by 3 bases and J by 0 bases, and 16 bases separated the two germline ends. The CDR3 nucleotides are TGCGCCAGCAGCTCGTCGGGAGCCCTAAGCTCCTACAATGAGCAGTTCTTC. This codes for CASSSSGALSSYNEQFF.

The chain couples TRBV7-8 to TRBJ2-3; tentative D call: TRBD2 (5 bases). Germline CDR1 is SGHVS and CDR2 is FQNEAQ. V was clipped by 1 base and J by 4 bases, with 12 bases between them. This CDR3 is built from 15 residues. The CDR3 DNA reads TGTGCCAGCAGCTTAGTGCCAGAGGGTCCAGATACGCAGTATTTT. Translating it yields CASSLVPEGPDTQYF.

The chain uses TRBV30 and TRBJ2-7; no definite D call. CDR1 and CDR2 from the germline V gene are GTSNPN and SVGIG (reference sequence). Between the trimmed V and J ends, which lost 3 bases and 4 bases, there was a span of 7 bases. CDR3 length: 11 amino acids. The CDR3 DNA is TGTGCCTGGAGGGCATCTTACGAGCAGTACTTC. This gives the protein CAWRASYEQYF. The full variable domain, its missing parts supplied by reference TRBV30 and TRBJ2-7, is SQTIHQWPATLVQPVGSPLSLECTVEGTSNPNLYWYRQAAGRGLQLLFYSVGIGQISSEVPQNLSASRPQDRQFILSSKKLLLSDSGFYLCAWRASYEQYFGPGTRLTVT.